This is a list of T cell receptor beta chains from one sample in a study of regulatory T cells in long-lasting Graves disease. TCRdb re-called the multiplex PCR reads with MiXCR, one entry per CDR3 protein. In the table there are 400,000 to 500,000 distinct CDR3 sequences, about a fifth of which are singletons. The starting material was peripheral blood mononuclear cells (PBMCs), obtained when the disease was refractory, from a patient treated with antithyroid drugs. These receptors originate from a female donor with Graves disease. Both conserved end residues are part of each CDR3. The order of the fields is V gene, clone size, J gene, D gene, CDR3 protein, CDR3 DNA. A D gene is named only where the DNA matches it firmly. Only some rows state a clone size, as once, few, many or a class for expanded clones.

TRBV6-2/TRBV6-3	few	TRBJ2-7	.	CASSPRTATSSYEQYF	TGTGCCAGCAGCCCCAGGACCGCAACCAGCTCCTACGAGCAGTACTTC
TRBV6-2/TRBV6-3	few	TRBJ2-1	.	CASSEFWRQPNEQFF	TGTGCCAGCAGTGAATTCTGGCGGCAGCCCAATGAGCAGTTCTTC
TRBV6-1	many	TRBJ1-2	.	CASSPMTKSNGYTF	TGTGCCAGCAGCCCGATGACAAAGTCGAATGGCTACACCTTC
TRBV10-3	few	TRBJ2-2	.	CAISQLTPGEFGELFF	TGTGCCATCAGCCAATTGACCCCCGGGGAGTTCGGGGAGCTGTTTTTT
TRBV25-1	.	TRBJ1-2	.	CASTKMGKERSEGYTF	TGTGCCAGCACCAAGATGGGGAAAGAACGCTCGGAAGGCTACACCTTC
TRBV3-1	many	TRBJ1-1	.	CASSQDSGHEAFF	TGTGCCAGCAGCCAAGATTCCGGACATGAAGCTTTCTTT
TRBV9	few	TRBJ2-7	.	CASSVGQGSYTEQYF	TGTGCCAGCAGCGTGGGTCAAGGGTCATATACCGAGCAGTACTTC
TRBV5-1	.	TRBJ2-7	TRBD2	CASSRGLAGAFYEQYF	TGCGCCAGCAGCCGGGGACTAGCGGGAGCCTTCTACGAGCAGTACTTC
TRBV7-2	many	TRBJ2-7	.	CASSLESGYAYEQYF	TGCGCCAGCAGCTTGGAGTCGGGGTACGCCTACGAGCAGTACTTC
TRBV15	many	TRBJ1-5	.	CATSRERAGSSNQPQHF	TGTGCCACCAGCAGAGAGAGGGCAGGGTCGAGCAATCAGCCCCAGCATTTT
TRBV11-2	many	TRBJ2-7	.	CASSLWAGYEQYF	TGTGCCAGCAGCTTATGGGCAGGCTACGAGCAGTACTTC
TRBV20-1	.	TRBJ2-7	.	CSARDRTSYEQYF	TGCAGTGCTAGAGATAGAACGTCCTACGAGCAGTACTTC
TRBV5-1	.	TRBJ2-2	TRBD1	CASSQEQGRTGELFF	TGCGCCAGCAGCCAAGAACAGGGGCGCACCGGGGAGCTGTTTTTT
TRBV28	many	TRBJ2-7	TRBD1	CASRGDRRYEQYF	TGTGCCAGCAGGGGGGACAGGAGGTACGAGCAGTACTTC
TRBV20-1	few	TRBJ1-1	TRBD1	CSAGRQGTEAFF	TGCAGTGCTGGGAGACAGGGGACTGAAGCTTTCTTT
TRBV7-2	.	TRBJ1-2	.	CASSLVPGYGYTF	TGTGCCAGCAGCTTAGTTCCAGGATATGGCTACACCTTC
TRBV7-2	many	TRBJ2-7	.	CASSLAPGGKQYF	TGTGCCAGCAGCTTAGCCCCTGGTGGCAAGCAGTACTTC
TRBV19	few	TRBJ2-2	.	CASSMQQGIAGELFF	TGTGCCAGTAGTATGCAACAGGGTATCGCCGGGGAGCTGTTTTTT
TRBV3-1	many	TRBJ2-7	TRBD2	CASSQEDGRGTAEQYF	TGTGCCAGCAGCCAAGAAGACGGGCGGGGGACCGCCGAGCAGTACTTC
TRBV20-1	many	TRBJ2-5	.	CSVGGSYQETQYF	TGCAGTGTTGGTGGGAGTTACCAAGAGACCCAGTACTTC
TRBV6-5	once	TRBJ2-7	.	CASSYLRSELGYEQYF	TGTGCCAGCAGTTACTTGAGGAGTGAGTTGGGCTACGAGCAGTACTTC
TRBV20-1	many	TRBJ2-4	.	CSAKPPWGQAKNIQYF	TGCAGTGCTAAACCCCCTTGGGGGCAGGCCAAAAACATTCAGTACTTC
TRBV9	few	TRBJ1-1	.	CASSVGMGTEAFF	TGTGCCAGCAGCGTAGGTATGGGAACTGAAGCTTTCTTT